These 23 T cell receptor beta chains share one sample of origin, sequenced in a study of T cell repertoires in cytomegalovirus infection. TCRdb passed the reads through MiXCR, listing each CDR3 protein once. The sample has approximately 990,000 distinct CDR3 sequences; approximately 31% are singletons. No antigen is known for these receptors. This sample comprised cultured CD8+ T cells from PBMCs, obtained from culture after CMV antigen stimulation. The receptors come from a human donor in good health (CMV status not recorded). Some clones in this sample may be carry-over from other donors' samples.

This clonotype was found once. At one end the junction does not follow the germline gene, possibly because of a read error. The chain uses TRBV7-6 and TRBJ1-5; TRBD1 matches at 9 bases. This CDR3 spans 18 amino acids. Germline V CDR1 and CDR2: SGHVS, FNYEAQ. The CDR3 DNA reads TGTGCCAACAGCTTAAAAAGCGACCACAGGGGGCTAAGTCAGCCCCAGCATTTT. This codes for CANSLKSDHRGLSQPQHF.

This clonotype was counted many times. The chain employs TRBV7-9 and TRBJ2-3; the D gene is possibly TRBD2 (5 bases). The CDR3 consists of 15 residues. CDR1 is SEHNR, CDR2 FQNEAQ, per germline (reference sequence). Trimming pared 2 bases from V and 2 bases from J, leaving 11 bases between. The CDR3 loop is CASSLMGGSTDTQYF. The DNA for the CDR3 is TGTGCCAGCAGCTTAATGGGCGGGTCCACAGATACGCAGTATTTT.

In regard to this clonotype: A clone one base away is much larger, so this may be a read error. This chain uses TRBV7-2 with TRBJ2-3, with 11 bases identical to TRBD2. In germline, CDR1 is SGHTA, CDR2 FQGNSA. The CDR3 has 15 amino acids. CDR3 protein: CASNLAGGPIDTQYF. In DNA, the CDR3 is TGTGCCAGCAACTTAGCGGGGGGGCCAATAGATACGCAGTATTTT.

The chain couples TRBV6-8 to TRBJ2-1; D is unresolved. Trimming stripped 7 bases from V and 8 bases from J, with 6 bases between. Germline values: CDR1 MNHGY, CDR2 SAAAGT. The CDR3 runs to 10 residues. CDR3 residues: CASIQDEQFF. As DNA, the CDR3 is TGTGCCAGCATTCAGGATGAGCAGTTCTTC.

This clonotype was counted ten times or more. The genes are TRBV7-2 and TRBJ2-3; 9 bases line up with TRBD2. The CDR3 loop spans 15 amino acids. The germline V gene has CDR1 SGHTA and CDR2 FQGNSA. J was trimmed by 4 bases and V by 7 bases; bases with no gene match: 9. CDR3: CASILSTSGADTQYF. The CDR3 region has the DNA TGTGCCAGCATCCTCTCGACTAGCGGCGCAGATACGCAGTATTTT.

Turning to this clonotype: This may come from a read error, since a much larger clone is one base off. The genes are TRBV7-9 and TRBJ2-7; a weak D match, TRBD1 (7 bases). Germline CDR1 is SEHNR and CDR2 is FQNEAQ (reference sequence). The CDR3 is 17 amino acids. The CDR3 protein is CACSSFLRGDRDDEQYF. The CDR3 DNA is TGTGCCTGCAGCTCATTTCTGCGGGGCGACAGGGACGACGAGCAGTACTTC.

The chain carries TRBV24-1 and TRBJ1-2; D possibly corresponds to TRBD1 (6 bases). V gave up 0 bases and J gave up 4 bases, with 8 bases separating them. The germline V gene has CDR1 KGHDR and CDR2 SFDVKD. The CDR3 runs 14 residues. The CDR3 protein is CATSDLAGAYGYTF. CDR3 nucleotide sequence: TGTGCCACCAGTGATTTGGCAGGGGCCTATGGCTACACCTTC.

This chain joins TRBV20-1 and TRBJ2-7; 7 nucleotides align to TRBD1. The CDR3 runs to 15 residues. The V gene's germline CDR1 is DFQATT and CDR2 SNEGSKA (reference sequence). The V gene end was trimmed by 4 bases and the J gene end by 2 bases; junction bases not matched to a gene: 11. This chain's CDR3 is CSAITAPGQPYEQYV. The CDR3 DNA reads TGCAGTGCTATCACTGCCCCGGGACAGCCCTACGAGCAGTACGTC.

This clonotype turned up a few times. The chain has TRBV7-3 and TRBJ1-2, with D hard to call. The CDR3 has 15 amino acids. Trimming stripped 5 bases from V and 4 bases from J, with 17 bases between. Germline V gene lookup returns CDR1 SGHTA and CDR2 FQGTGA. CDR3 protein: CASSPTGGSGYGYTF. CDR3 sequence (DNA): TGTGCCAGCAGCCCCACCGGAGGGTCCGGCTATGGCTACACCTTC.

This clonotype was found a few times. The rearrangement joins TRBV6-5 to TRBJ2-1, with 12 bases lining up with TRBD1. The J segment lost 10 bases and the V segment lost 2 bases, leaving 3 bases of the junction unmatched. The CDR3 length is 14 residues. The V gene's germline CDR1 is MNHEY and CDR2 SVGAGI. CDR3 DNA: TGTGCCAGCAGTTACGGGACAGGGGGCGAGGAGCAGTTCTTC. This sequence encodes CASSYGTGGEEQFF.

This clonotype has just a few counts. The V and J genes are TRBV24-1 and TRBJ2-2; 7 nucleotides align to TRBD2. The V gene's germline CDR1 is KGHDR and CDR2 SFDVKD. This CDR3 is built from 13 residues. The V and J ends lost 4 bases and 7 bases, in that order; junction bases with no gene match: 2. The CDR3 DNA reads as TGTGCCACCAGTGAACCTAGCGGCGGGGAGCTGTTTTTT. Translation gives CATSEPSGGELFF.

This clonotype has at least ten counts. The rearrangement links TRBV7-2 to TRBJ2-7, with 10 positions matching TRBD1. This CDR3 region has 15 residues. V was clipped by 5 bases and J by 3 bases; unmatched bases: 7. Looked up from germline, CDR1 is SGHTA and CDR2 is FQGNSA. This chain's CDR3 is CASSGTGTGVYEQYF. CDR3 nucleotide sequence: TGTGCCAGCAGCGGGACAGGGACAGGGGTCTACGAGCAGTACTTC.

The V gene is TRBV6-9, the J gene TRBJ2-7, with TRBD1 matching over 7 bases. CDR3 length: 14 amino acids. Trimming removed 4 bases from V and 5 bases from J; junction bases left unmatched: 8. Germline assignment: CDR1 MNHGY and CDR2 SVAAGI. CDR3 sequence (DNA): TGTGCCAGCAGTTTGGGACAGTTGAAGGACGAGCAGTACTTC. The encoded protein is CASSLGQLKDEQYF.

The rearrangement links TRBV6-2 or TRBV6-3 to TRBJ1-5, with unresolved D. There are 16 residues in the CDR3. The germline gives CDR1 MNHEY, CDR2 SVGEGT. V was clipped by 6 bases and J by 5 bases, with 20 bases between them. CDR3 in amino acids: CASSTSRAPEHQPQHF. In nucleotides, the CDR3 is TGTGCCAGCAGCACTTCGCGGGCTCCGGAGCATCAGCCCCAGCATTTT.

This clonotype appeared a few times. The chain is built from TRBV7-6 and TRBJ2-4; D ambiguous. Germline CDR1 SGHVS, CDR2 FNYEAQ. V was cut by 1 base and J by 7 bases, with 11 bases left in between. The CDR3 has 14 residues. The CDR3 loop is CASSLGGARNIQYF. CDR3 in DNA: TGTGCCAGCAGCTTAGGAGGAGCACGGAACATTCAGTACTTC. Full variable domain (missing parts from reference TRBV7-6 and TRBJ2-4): GAGVSQSPRYKVTKRGQDVALRCDPISGHVSLYWYRQALGQGPEFLTYFNYEAQQDKSGLPNDRFSAERPEGSISTLTIQRTEQRDSAMYRCASSLGGARNIQYFGAGTRLSVL.

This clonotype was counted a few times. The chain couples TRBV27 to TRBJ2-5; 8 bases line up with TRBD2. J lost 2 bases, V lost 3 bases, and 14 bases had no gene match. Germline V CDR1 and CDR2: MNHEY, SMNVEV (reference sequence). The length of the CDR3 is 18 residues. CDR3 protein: CASSFFGRGSGVQETQYF. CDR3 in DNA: TGTGCCAGCAGTTTTTTTGGTCGGGGTAGCGGGGTTCAAGAGACCCAGTACTTC.

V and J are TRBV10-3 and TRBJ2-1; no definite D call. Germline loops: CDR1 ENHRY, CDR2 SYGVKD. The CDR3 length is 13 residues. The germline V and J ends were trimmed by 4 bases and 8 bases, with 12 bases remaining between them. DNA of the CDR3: TGTGCCATCAGTGTGAACTTCCGCGATGAGCAGTTCTTC. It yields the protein CAISVNFRDEQFF.

The CDR3 nucleotides read TGTGCCAGCAGCCGGACAGGGGAGGAAGGCACTGAAGCTTTCTTT. Translating gives CASSRTGEEGTEAFF. The chain has TRBV5-6 and TRBJ1-1; 9 bases are shared with TRBD1. CDR1 SGHDT and CDR2 YYEEEE come from the germline V gene. Trimming took 4 bases from V and 4 from J; bases not matched to a gene: 8. This CDR3 region has 15 residues.

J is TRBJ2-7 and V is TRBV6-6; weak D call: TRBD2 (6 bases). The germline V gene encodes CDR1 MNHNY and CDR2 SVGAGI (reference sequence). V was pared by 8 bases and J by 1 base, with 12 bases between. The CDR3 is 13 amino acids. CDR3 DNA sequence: TGTGCCAGCGGGGGGACGTCTTCCTACGAGCAGTACTTC. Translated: CASGGTSSYEQYF.

Here the CDR3 DNA reads TGTGCCAGCACCGATGGACAGGGCGACACTGAAGCTTTCTTT. It encodes CASTDGQGDTEAFF. The rearrangement joins TRBV6-2 or TRBV6-3 to TRBJ1-1; 8 nucleotides align to TRBD1. This CDR3 is 14 amino acids long. The germline CDR1 and CDR2 sequences are MNHEY and SVGEGT. Losses at the gene ends were 7 bases for V and 3 bases for J; bases not matched to a gene: 7.

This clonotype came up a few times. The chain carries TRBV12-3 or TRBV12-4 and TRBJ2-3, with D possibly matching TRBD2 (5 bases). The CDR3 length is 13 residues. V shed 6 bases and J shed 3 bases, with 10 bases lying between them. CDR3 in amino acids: CASRGPGTDTQYF. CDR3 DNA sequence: TGTGCCAGCAGGGGCCCGGGGACAGATACGCAGTATTTT.

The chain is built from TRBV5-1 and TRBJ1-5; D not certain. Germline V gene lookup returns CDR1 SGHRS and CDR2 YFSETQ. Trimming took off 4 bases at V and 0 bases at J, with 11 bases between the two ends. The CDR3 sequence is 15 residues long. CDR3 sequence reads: CASSPGWDSNQPQHF. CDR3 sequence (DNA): TGCGCCAGCAGCCCTGGCTGGGATAGCAATCAGCCCCAGCATTTT.

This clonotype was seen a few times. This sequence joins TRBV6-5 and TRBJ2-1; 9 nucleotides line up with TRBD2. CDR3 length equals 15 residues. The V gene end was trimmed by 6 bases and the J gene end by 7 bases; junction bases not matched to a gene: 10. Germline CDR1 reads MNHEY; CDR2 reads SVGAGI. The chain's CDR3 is CASSPAGGPRNEQFF. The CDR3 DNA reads TGTGCCAGCAGCCCGGCGGGGGGGCCGCGGAATGAGCAGTTCTTC.